A selection of T cell receptor beta chains follows, all from one sample in a study of vaccination effects on CD4 cells after COVID-19. Profiled with immunoSEQ multiplex PCR; TCRdb holds only in-frame clones, not every one. The data contain about 20,000 clones, 74% of them singletons. These receptors lack a known antigen. Sequencing was performed on CD4+ T cells from PBMCs cultured with SARS-CoV-2 spike peptides, taken before COVID-19 vaccination. Receptors were obtained from a human donor who had a prior SARS-CoV-2 infection. Both conserved end residues are part of each CDR3. Fields, in order: CDR3 protein, CDR3 DNA, CDR3 length, clone size, V gene, D gene, J gene. D genes are given only for firm matches. Some rows have no size entry. The others give once, few or many, or a class for an expanded clone.

cdr3_aa: CASSSIRGGLRTDTQYF
cdr3_nt: TGTGCCAGCAGCAGCATTCGTGGCGGGTTACGGACAGATACGCAGTATTTT
cdr3_length: 17
clone_size: NA
v_call: TRBV7-2
d_call: NA
j_call: TRBJ2-3

cdr3_aa: CASSPARVSGNTIYF
cdr3_nt: TGTGCCAGCTCACCTGCGAGGGTCTCTGGAAACACCATATATTTT
cdr3_length: 15
clone_size: NA
v_call: TRBV18
d_call: NA
j_call: TRBJ1-3

cdr3_aa: CASSPNYYNEQFF
cdr3_nt: TGTGCCAGCTCACCAAACTATTACAATGAGCAGTTCTTC
cdr3_length: 13
clone_size: NA
v_call: TRBV18
d_call: NA
j_call: TRBJ2-1

cdr3_aa: CASGTGGAEQYF
cdr3_nt: TGTGCCAGCGGGACAGGGGGCGCCGAGCAGTACTTC
cdr3_length: 12
clone_size: few
v_call: TRBV2
d_call: TRBD1
j_call: TRBJ2-7

cdr3_aa: CASSLGRIEKLFF
cdr3_nt: TGTGCCAGCAGCTTGGGACGCATCGAAAAACTGTTTTTT
cdr3_length: 13
clone_size: NA
v_call: TRBV5-6
d_call: NA
j_call: TRBJ1-4

cdr3_aa: CASSDTGGSPLHF
cdr3_nt: TGTGCCAGCAGCGATACAGGGGGCTCACCCCTCCACTTT
cdr3_length: 13
clone_size: NA
v_call: TRBV5-4
d_call: TRBD1
j_call: TRBJ1-6

cdr3_aa: CAISVNRDGYTF
cdr3_nt: TGTGCCATCAGTGTCAACAGGGATGGCTACACCTTC
cdr3_length: 12
clone_size: NA
v_call: TRBV10-3
d_call: NA
j_call: TRBJ1-2

cdr3_aa: CASSPQRDLGEQYF
cdr3_nt: TGTGCCAGCAGCCCCCAGCGGGACCTAGGGGAGCAGTACTTC
cdr3_length: 14
clone_size: NA
v_call: TRBV7-2
d_call: TRBD2
j_call: TRBJ2-7

cdr3_aa: CASSPSTDEQYF
cdr3_nt: TGTGCCAGCTCACCCTCGACAGACGAGCAGTACTTC
cdr3_length: 12
clone_size: NA
v_call: TRBV18
d_call: NA
j_call: TRBJ2-7

cdr3_aa: CASSPLRPAGAIEQFF
cdr3_nt: TGTGCCAGCTCACCTCTCAGGCCAGCGGGGGCTATTGAGCAGTTCTTC
cdr3_length: 16
clone_size: NA
v_call: TRBV18
d_call: TRBD2
j_call: TRBJ2-1

cdr3_aa: CASSERAGYTDTQYF
cdr3_nt: TGTGCCAGCAGCGAGAGAGCGGGGTACACAGATACGCAGTATTTT
cdr3_length: 15
clone_size: NA
v_call: TRBV7-9
d_call: TRBD2
j_call: TRBJ2-3

cdr3_aa: CASSPRFRDYEQYF
cdr3_nt: TGTGCCAGCAGCCCTCGGTTCAGGGACTACGAGCAGTACTTC
cdr3_length: 14
clone_size: NA
v_call: TRBV11-3
d_call: NA
j_call: TRBJ2-7

cdr3_aa: CSVVWAGAQETQYF
cdr3_nt: TGCAGCGTTGTGTGGGCAGGGGCCCAAGAGACCCAGTACTTC
cdr3_length: 14
clone_size: NA
v_call: TRBV29-1
d_call: NA
j_call: TRBJ2-5

cdr3_aa: CASSGAAARATETQYF
cdr3_nt: TGTGCCAGCAGCGGGGCCGCTGCGAGGGCCACAGAGACCCAGTACTTC
cdr3_length: 16
clone_size: NA
v_call: TRBV11-3
d_call: NA
j_call: TRBJ2-5

cdr3_aa: CASSSPGQGDHTGELFF
cdr3_nt: TGTGCCAGCTCAAGCCCGGGACAGGGAGACCACACCGGGGAGCTGTTTTTT
cdr3_length: 17
clone_size: NA
v_call: TRBV18
d_call: TRBD1
j_call: TRBJ2-2

cdr3_aa: CSVEVGGRGDTQYF
cdr3_nt: TGCAGCGTTGAGGTTGGGGGGCGAGGAGATACGCAGTATTTT
cdr3_length: 14
clone_size: NA
v_call: TRBV29-1
d_call: NA
j_call: TRBJ2-3

cdr3_aa: CASSLSAGPSGYTF
cdr3_nt: TGTGCCAGCAGCTTATCTGCAGGGCCGTCTGGCTACACCTTC
cdr3_length: 14
clone_size: NA
v_call: TRBV7-2
d_call: NA
j_call: TRBJ1-2

cdr3_aa: CASSSYGAAGYTF
cdr3_nt: TGTGCCAGCAGCTCCTACGGTGCGGCGGGCTACACCTTC
cdr3_length: 13
clone_size: NA
v_call: TRBV7-2
d_call: NA
j_call: TRBJ1-2

cdr3_aa: CASSQDHNYGYTF
cdr3_nt: TGCGCCAGCAGCCAAGATCACAACTATGGCTACACCTTC
cdr3_length: 13
clone_size: NA
v_call: TRBV4-3
d_call: NA
j_call: TRBJ1-2

cdr3_aa: CASSQGPGTGFYEQYF
cdr3_nt: TGTGCCAGCAGCCAAGGCCCCGGGACAGGCTTCTACGAGCAGTACTTC
cdr3_length: 16
clone_size: NA
v_call: TRBV14
d_call: TRBD1
j_call: TRBJ2-7

cdr3_aa: CASSQAPAEWETQYF
cdr3_nt: TGTGCCAGCAGCCAGGCACCTGCGGAGTGGGAGACCCAGTACTTC
cdr3_length: 15
clone_size: NA
v_call: TRBV3-1/TRBV3-2
d_call: NA
j_call: TRBJ2-5

cdr3_aa: CASSPPRGRGPYNEQFF
cdr3_nt: TGTGCCAGCTCACCACCTAGGGGCAGGGGGCCGTACAATGAGCAGTTCTTC
cdr3_length: 17
clone_size: NA
v_call: TRBV18
d_call: TRBD1
j_call: TRBJ2-1

cdr3_aa: CASGPKGPSALISTDTQYF
cdr3_nt: TGTGCTAGTGGACCCAAGGGGCCTAGCGCATTGATTAGCACAGATACGCAGTATTTT
cdr3_length: 19
clone_size: once
v_call: TRBV12-5
d_call: NA
j_call: TRBJ2-3

cdr3_aa: CATSRGDRVFTDTQYF
cdr3_nt: TGTGCCACCAGCAGAGGGGACAGGGTATTCACAGATACGCAGTATTTT
cdr3_length: 16
clone_size: NA
v_call: TRBV15
d_call: TRBD1
j_call: TRBJ2-3

cdr3_aa: CAAGGGLGTQYF
cdr3_nt: TGTGCCGCCGGGGGGGGACTCGGCACGCAGTATTTT
cdr3_length: 12
clone_size: few
v_call: TRBV25-1
d_call: TRBD2
j_call: TRBJ2-3

cdr3_aa: CASSQGQAGAFF
cdr3_nt: TGTGCCAGCAGCCAAGGGCAAGCTGGAGCTTTCTTT
cdr3_length: 12
clone_size: NA
v_call: TRBV3-1/TRBV3-2
d_call: NA
j_call: TRBJ1-1

cdr3_aa: CASSYDTRTGELFF
cdr3_nt: TGTGCCAGCAGCTACGATACGCGGACCGGGGAGCTGTTTTTT
cdr3_length: 14
clone_size: few
v_call: TRBV5-6
d_call: NA
j_call: TRBJ2-2

cdr3_aa: CASSPTAYEQYF
cdr3_nt: TGTGCCAGCAGCCCAACAGCTTACGAGCAGTACTTC
cdr3_length: 12
clone_size: medium-sized
v_call: TRBV21-1
d_call: NA
j_call: TRBJ2-7

cdr3_aa: CASSGQRDPGYTF
cdr3_nt: TGTGCCAGCAGTGGACAGCGGGACCCTGGCTACACCTTC
cdr3_length: 13
clone_size: few
v_call: TRBV2
d_call: NA
j_call: TRBJ1-2

cdr3_aa: CASSLDPRAGGRNTEAFF
cdr3_nt: TGTGCCAGCAGCTTAGACCCCCGAGCAGGCGGTAGGAACACTGAAGCTTTCTTT
cdr3_length: 18
clone_size: NA
v_call: TRBV7-6
d_call: NA
j_call: TRBJ1-1

cdr3_aa: CASSYGQGGIKLFF
cdr3_nt: TGTGCCAGCAGTTATGGACAGGGGGGAATCAAACTGTTTTTT
cdr3_length: 14
clone_size: NA
v_call: TRBV28
d_call: TRBD1
j_call: TRBJ1-4

cdr3_aa: CASSQVWGGAGGGELFF
cdr3_nt: TGTGCCAGCAGCCAAGTTTGGGGGGGGGCCGGAGGCGGGGAGCTGTTTTTT
cdr3_length: 17
clone_size: NA
v_call: TRBV3-1/TRBV3-2
d_call: NA
j_call: TRBJ2-2

cdr3_aa: CASSLAFTGQGAQGYTF
cdr3_nt: TGTGCCAGCAGCTTGGCTTTTACGGGACAGGGGGCGCAGGGCTACACCTTC
cdr3_length: 17
clone_size: NA
v_call: TRBV5-5
d_call: TRBD1
j_call: TRBJ1-2

cdr3_aa: CASSGGTGISYEQYF
cdr3_nt: TGTGCCAGCAGCGGCGGGACAGGCATCTCCTACGAGCAGTACTTC
cdr3_length: 15
clone_size: NA
v_call: TRBV11-2
d_call: TRBD1
j_call: TRBJ2-7

cdr3_aa: CASSQDLADNNEQFF
cdr3_nt: TGTGCCAGCAGCCAAGATCTCGCGGACAACAATGAGCAGTTCTTC
cdr3_length: 15
clone_size: NA
v_call: TRBV3-1/TRBV3-2
d_call: NA
j_call: TRBJ2-1

cdr3_aa: CASSLALAGDIGELFF
cdr3_nt: TGTGCCAGCAGCTTAGCACTAGCGGGAGATATCGGGGAGCTGTTTTTT
cdr3_length: 16
clone_size: NA
v_call: TRBV7-9
d_call: TRBD2
j_call: TRBJ2-2

cdr3_aa: CASSMGTGAPDQPQHF
cdr3_nt: TGCGCCAGCAGCATGGGCACAGGAGCACCCGATCAGCCCCAGCATTTT
cdr3_length: 16
clone_size: NA
v_call: TRBV5-1
d_call: NA
j_call: TRBJ1-5

cdr3_aa: CASSAYPRGLATEAFF
cdr3_nt: TGTGCCAGCAGTGCCTATCCGAGGGGGTTGGCGACTGAAGCTTTCTTT
cdr3_length: 16
clone_size: NA
v_call: TRBV6-1
d_call: NA
j_call: TRBJ1-1

cdr3_aa: CASSLDRASSPLHF
cdr3_nt: TGTGCCAGCAGTCTGGACAGGGCTAGTTCACCCCTCCACTTT
cdr3_length: 14
clone_size: NA
v_call: TRBV6-5
d_call: TRBD1
j_call: TRBJ1-6

cdr3_aa: CASSLLAGTDTQYF
cdr3_nt: TGTGCCAGCAGCTTGTTAGCGGGCACAGATACGCAGTATTTT
cdr3_length: 14
clone_size: NA
v_call: TRBV5-4
d_call: NA
j_call: TRBJ2-3

cdr3_aa: CASSYFQGTVNTEAFF
cdr3_nt: TGTGCCAGCAGTTACTTCCAGGGGACAGTCAACACTGAAGCTTTCTTT
cdr3_length: 16
clone_size: once
v_call: TRBV6-2/TRBV6-3
d_call: TRBD1
j_call: TRBJ1-1